This T cell receptor (beta chain) derives from a study of T cell responses to AZD1222 COVID-19 vaccine. CDR1 is LNHDA, CDR2 SQIVND, per germline (reference sequence). This CDR3 has 14 residues. V lost 5 bases to trimming and J lost 3 bases, with 11 bases between them. Clones were sequenced by immunoSEQ multiplex PCR, and TCRdb holds only the in-frame ones, with some missing. Counted here are 100,000 to 150,000 clones, more than 90% occurring once; the ten biggest clones make up around 1.9%. The sequence came from an adult who received the AZD1222 COVID-19 vaccine. The starting material was peripheral blood, obtained 28 days after the second AZD1222 dose. The chain uses TRBV19 and TRBJ1-5; D not certain. In DNA form, the CDR3 reads TGTGCCAGTAGTGGGCCCCAGACCAATCAGCCCCAGCATTTT. Translating gives CASSGPQTNQPQHF.